A single sample is the source of the 10 T cell receptor beta chains below, sequenced in a study of blood T cell repertoires in COVID-19. Assay: immunoSEQ multiplex PCR; the TCRdb copy retains only in-frame clones and omits some. Seen here are approximately 65,000 clones, about 81% observed once, and the top ten hold about 15%. Sequencing input: peripheral blood. Receptors originate from a man aged 80 or over with acute or convalescent COVID-19.

There are a few counts of this clone. The rearrangement links TRBV11-2 to TRBJ1-4; TRBD1 agrees at 9 bases. The germline V gene encodes CDR1 SGHAT and CDR2 FQNNGV. CDR3 length: 16 residues. Trimming took 5 bases from V and 7 from J; bases not matched to a gene: 11. The CDR3 is CASSRDREGFGEKLFF. The CDR3 DNA reads TGTGCCAGCAGCAGGGACAGGGAAGGGTTCGGTGAAAAACTGTTTTTT.

There are many counts of this clone. The chain has TRBV19 and TRBJ1-6; unclear D gene. Deletions cut 6 bases from V and 12 bases from J, with 18 bases between. Germline CDR1 is LNHDA and CDR2 is SQIVND (reference sequence). The CDR3 sequence is 14 residues long. Written as DNA, the CDR3 is TGTGCCAGTAGGTCCGGGGAGCCGGGGAAACCCCTCCACTTT. Translated: CASRSGEPGKPLHF.

V usage is TRBV7-3 and J usage is TRBJ2-1, with 13 nucleotides matching TRBD2. CDR3 size: 15 residues. The V gene's germline CDR1 is SGHTA and CDR2 FQGTGA. Trimming removed 4 bases from V and 8 bases from J; junction bases left unmatched: 5. The CDR3 sequence is CASSSGLAGVDEQFF. The CDR3 DNA reads as TGTGCCAGCAGCTCCGGACTAGCGGGAGTGGATGAGCAGTTCTTC.

The chain carries TRBV7-2 and TRBJ1-2; D possibly corresponds to TRBD1 (5 bases). The V end lost 5 bases, the J end lost 4 bases, and 14 bases lay between the germline ends. The CDR3 covers 14 residues. Germline V gene lookup returns CDR1 SGHTA and CDR2 FQGNSA. This chain's CDR3 is CASSPDAGLYGYTF. The CDR3 DNA sequence: TGTGCCAGCAGCCCCGATGCGGGACTCTATGGCTACACCTTC.

The CDR3 protein is CASSSSGGGYNEQFF. The CDR3 DNA is TGCGCCAGCAGCTCTAGCGGGGGGGGCTACAATGAGCAGTTCTTC. The chain has TRBV5-1 and TRBJ2-1; 12 positions match TRBD2. The V gene's germline CDR1 is SGHRS and CDR2 YFSETQ. V was clipped by 3 bases and J by 3 bases; unmatched bases: 1. This CDR3 is built from 15 residues.

This chain links TRBV5-1 with TRBJ2-1, with 13 bases aligning to TRBD2. The CDR3 is 16 residues long. Germline V gene data show CDR1 as SGHRS and CDR2 as YFSETQ. V was pared by 4 bases and J by 3 bases, with 4 bases of the junction left unmatched. Here the CDR3 DNA reads TGCGCCAGCAGCCCGGGACTAGCGGGGTTCTACAATGAGCAGTTCTTC. Amino acids: CASSPGLAGFYNEQFF.

This chain connects TRBV6-2 or TRBV6-3 to TRBJ1-1; D gene unclear. The V gene's germline CDR1 is MNHEY and CDR2 SVGEGT. CDR3 length equals 14 residues. V shed 5 bases and J shed 1 base, with 11 bases lying between them. The CDR3 DNA reads TGTGCCAGCAGTCCGTCACAGAGGAACACTGAAGCTTTCTTT. Protein: CASSPSQRNTEAFF.

The chain joins TRBV6-5 to TRBJ1-1; 7 bases line up with TRBD1. This CDR3 is 11 amino acids long. Germline V gene lookup returns CDR1 MNHEY and CDR2 SVGAGI. Unmatched junction bases numbered 7, after V lost 6 bases and J lost 12 bases. CDR3 bases: TGTGCCAGCAGGCGCGGACAGGTACCTTTCTTT. Protein sequence: CASRRGQVPFF.

In nucleotides, the CDR3 is TGTGCCAGCAGCACCAGTGACAGCTTTTCACCCCTCCACTTT. It encodes CASSTSDSFSPLHF. This chain joins TRBV7-3 and TRBJ1-6, with a possible D match to TRBD1 (5 bases). This CDR3 has 14 residues. Germline V gives CDR1 SGHTA, CDR2 FQGTGA. Trimming removed 5 bases at V and 9 bases at J, with 14 bases between. The complete variable domain, with remaining parts taken from reference TRBV7-3 and TRBJ1-6, reads GAGVSQTPSNKVTEKGKYVELRCDPISGHTALYWYRQSLGQGPEFLIYFQGTGAADDSGLPNDRFFAVRPEGSVSTLKIQRTERGDSAVYLCASSTSDSFSPLHFGNGTRLTVT.

The chain uses TRBV10-3 and TRBJ1-3; D might be TRBD1 (6 bases). The CDR3 extends over 15 amino acids. V was cut by 5 bases and J by 2 bases, with 13 bases left in between. Germline CDR1 is ENHRY and CDR2 is SYGVKD. CDR3 residues: CAISPHGQTGNTIYF. The CDR3 nucleotides read TGTGCCATCAGTCCGCATGGACAGACTGGAAACACCATATATTTT.